This TCR beta chain was recovered during a study of blood T cells in healthy people across ages (dated by TCRdb to about 2015). Study-wide context: In model experiments, roughly one uniquely barcoded TCR beta cDNA molecule per two T cells was captured by template switching. For two donors (one aged 18 to 29 and one aged 80 or older), the study analyzed two additional independent replicas of 1 million unique cDNA reads from the same blood draw. Donors were grouped into four age groups: young (average roughly 15 years), middle-aged (around 39), aged (about 59) and long-lived (about 82). Donors of different ages were randomly distributed across sequencing lanes to avoid experimental bias. Using deep sequencing normalized with unique cDNA molecular identifiers, the study measured how TCR beta repertoire diversity changes with age. Study-wide findings and limitations: Observed TCR beta diversity per million T cells fell roughly linearly with age, and a significant reduction was already apparent by age roughly 40. Estimates of total diversity based on one million sequenced T cells were regarded as lower bounds and as underestimates. Conclusive comparison of naive and antigen-experienced compartments was prevented by the profiling of bulk unsorted PBMCs. Because the CMV infection status of the donors was unknown, age-related changes in expanded clonotypes may potentially have been confounded. Compared with the aged group, the long-lived group had more naive CD4+ T cells, fewer expanded clones and increased TCR diversity, a pattern suggesting age selection. Observed TCR beta diversity correlated strongly with the percentage of naive T cells measured by flow cytometry.

The 39 donors, aged about 6 to 95 years, were systemically healthy Caucasian individuals from Russia. Each donor gave 8 to 10 milliliters of peripheral blood, drawn into EDTA-treated Vacutainer tubes. PBMCs were isolated by Ficoll-Paque density-gradient centrifugation, with at least 7 million obtained per sample. Trizol reagent was used to extract total RNA from PBMCs, with at least 5.5 micrograms per sample. For every donor, flow cytometry on a PBMC aliquot measured the percentage of naive CD45RAhigh/CD27high T cells. Points on this clonotype: The antigen it binds to is not known. One base away there is no much larger clone; base qualities are not given.

Including the terminal cysteine and phenylalanine, the CDR3 comprises 16 residues. Just CDR3 DNA is preserved here, 48 bases in frame from base 1. For CDR1 and CDR2, the germline V gene lists MGHRA and YSYEKL. V drops 4 bases and J drops 3 bases, leaving 16 bases in between. Library generation was performed with 5' RACE. TCRdb names Illumina HiSeq 2500 as the instrument used. A second PCR of roughly 6 to 11 cycles was run with a J-beta primer mix and a sample-barcoded 5' primer. Each TCR beta cDNA molecule received a unique molecular identifier from a template-switch 5' adaptor carrying 12 random nucleotides. At least 2.5 million CDR3-containing paired-end reads were obtained from each sample. First-strand cDNA synthesis was performed from all RNA using the Mint cDNA synthesis kit, with priming by a TRBC-specific oligonucleotide. Following uracil-DNA glycosylase treatment, a first 18-cycle PCR with universal primers M1SS and BC2_uni_R was performed on all cDNA. The original pipeline was this. For normalization, 1 million high-quality reads were randomly selected from each sample, with every read carrying a distinct molecular identifier. Instead of being binned into consensus sequences, reads with shared molecular identifiers were discarded. CDR3 identification, clonotype clustering and error correction used MiTCR with a Q25 quality threshold and the strictest error-elimination algorithm. A nonparametric unseen species model using Euler transformation provided a lower-bound estimate of total TCR beta diversity. TCRdb's own reprocessing of the public reads used fastp at Q25 and MiXCR and kept productive beta chains. For every CDR3 protein sequence, its rows merge into one entry that carries the most common genes and DNA. TCRdb's processing, not the authors' own work, is the source of the V and J calls. This sample is represented by a few hundred thousand distinct CDR3 sequences; about 25% of them were singletons. In total, the top ten clones hold over 25% of the sample.

This clonotype originated in a woman in her 70s in good health. Sequencing was done on a sample of blood. The receptor chain draws on TRBV4-1 and TRBJ1-5; too little of a D gene remains to name it. The CDR3 protein is CASSLGFFTANQPQHF. The nucleotide sequence is TGCGCCAGCAGCCTGGGATTCTTCACGGCCAATCAGCCCCAGCATTTT.